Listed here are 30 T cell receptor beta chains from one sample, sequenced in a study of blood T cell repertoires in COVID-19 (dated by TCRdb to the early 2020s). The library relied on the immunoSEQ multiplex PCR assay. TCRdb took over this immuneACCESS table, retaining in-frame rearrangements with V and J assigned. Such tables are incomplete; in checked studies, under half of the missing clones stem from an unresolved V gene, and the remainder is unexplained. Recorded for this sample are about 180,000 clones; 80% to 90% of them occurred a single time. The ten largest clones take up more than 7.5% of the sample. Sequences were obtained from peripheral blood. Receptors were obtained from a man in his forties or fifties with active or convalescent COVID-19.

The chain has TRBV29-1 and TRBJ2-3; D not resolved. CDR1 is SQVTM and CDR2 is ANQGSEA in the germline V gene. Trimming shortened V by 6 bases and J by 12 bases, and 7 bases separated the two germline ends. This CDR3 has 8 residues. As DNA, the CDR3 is TGCAGCGTAGATGGCCAGTATTTT. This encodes CSVDGQYF.

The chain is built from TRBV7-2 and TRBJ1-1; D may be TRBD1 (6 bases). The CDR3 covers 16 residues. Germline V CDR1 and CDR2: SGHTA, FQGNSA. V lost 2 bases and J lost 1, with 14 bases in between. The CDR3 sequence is CASSLLGGQWNTEAFF. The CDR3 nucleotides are TGTGCCAGCAGCTTACTCGGAGGACAGTGGAACACTGAAGCTTTCTTT.

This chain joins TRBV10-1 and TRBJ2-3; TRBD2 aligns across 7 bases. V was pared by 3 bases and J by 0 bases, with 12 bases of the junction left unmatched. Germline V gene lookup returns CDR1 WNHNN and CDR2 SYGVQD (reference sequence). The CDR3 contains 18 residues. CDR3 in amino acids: CASSDQASGISSTDTQYF. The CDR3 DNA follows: TGCGCCAGCAGTGATCAGGCTAGCGGAATTTCTAGCACAGATACGCAGTATTTT.

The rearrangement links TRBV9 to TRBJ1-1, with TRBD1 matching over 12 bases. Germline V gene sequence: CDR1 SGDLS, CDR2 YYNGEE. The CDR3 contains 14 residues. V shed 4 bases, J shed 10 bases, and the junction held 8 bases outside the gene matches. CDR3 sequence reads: CASSSPGTGGRAFF. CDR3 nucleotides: TGTGCCAGCAGCTCCCCCGGGACAGGGGGCAGAGCTTTCTTT.

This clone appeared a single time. The CDR3 DNA follows: TGCGCAGAGGACTCAAGCTCCTATAATTCACCCCTCCACTTT. This codes for CAEDSSSYNSPLHF. The rearrangement uses TRBV4-3 and TRBJ1-6; no clear D. This CDR3 is built from 14 residues. The V gene's germline CDR1 is LGHNA and CDR2 YSLEER.

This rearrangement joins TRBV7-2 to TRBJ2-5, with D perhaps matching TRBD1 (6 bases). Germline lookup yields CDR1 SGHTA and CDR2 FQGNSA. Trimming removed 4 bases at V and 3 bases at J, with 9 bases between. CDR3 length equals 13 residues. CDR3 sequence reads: CASSSGTKETQYF. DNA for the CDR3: TGTGCCAGCAGCTCCGGGACAAAAGAGACCCAGTACTTC.

The CDR3 DNA follows: TGCGCCAGCAGCCAAGAGGCCCACCCGGGACAGGGTTATGGTGCTCAGCCCCAGCATTTT. It is translated as CASSQEAHPGQGYGAQPQHF. This chain connects TRBV4-3 to TRBJ1-5, with TRBD1 matching over 9 bases. The germline V gene has CDR1 LGHNA and CDR2 YSLEER. The CDR3 covers 20 residues. The ends lost 0 bases at V and 6 bases at J; junction bases unmatched: 18.

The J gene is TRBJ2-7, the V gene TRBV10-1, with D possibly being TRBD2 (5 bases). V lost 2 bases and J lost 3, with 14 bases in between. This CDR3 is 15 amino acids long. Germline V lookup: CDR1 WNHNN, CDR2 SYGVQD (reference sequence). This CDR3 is CASSEDSAVGYEQYF. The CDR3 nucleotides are TGCGCCAGCAGTGAGGATAGCGCGGTGGGCTACGAGCAGTACTTC.

This CDR3 reads CASSHGGASQETQYF. Written as DNA, the CDR3 is TGTGCCAGCAGCCACGGCGGGGCAAGCCAAGAGACCCAGTACTTC. The V call is TRBV7-3, the J call TRBJ2-5, with D possibly matching TRBD2 (6 bases). V lost 5 bases to trimming and J lost 1 base, with 14 bases between them. This CDR3 has 15 residues. Germline loops: CDR1 SGHTA, CDR2 FQGTGA.

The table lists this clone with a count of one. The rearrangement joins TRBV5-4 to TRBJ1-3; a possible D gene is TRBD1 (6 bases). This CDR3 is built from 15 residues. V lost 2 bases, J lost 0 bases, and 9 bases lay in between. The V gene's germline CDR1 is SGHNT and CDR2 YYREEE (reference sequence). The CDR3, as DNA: TGTGCCAGCAGCTTCGACAGGAGCTCTGGAAACACCATATATTTT. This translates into CASSFDRSSGNTIYF.

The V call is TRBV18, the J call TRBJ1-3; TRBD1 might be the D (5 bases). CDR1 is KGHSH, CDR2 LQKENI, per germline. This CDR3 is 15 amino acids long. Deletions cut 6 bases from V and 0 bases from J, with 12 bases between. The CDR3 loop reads CASSGGTGSGNTIYF. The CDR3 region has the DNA TGTGCCAGCTCCGGAGGGACGGGCTCTGGAAACACCATATATTTT.

This CDR3 reads CASSSGGTDTQYF. CDR3 bases: TGTGCCAGCAGCTCCGGGGGGACAGATACGCAGTATTTT. This chain links TRBV7-3 with TRBJ2-3; TRBD2 agrees at 7 bases. Germline V gene lookup returns CDR1 SGHTA and CDR2 FQGTGA. CDR3 length: 13 residues. The J segment lost 3 bases and the V segment lost 4 bases, leaving 1 base of the junction unmatched. Looking up the rest from reference TRBV7-3 and TRBJ2-3 gives the full variable domain: GAGVSQTPSNKVTEKGKYVELRCDPISGHTALYWYRQSLGQGPEFLIYFQGTGAADDSGLPNDRFFAVRPEGSVSTLKIQRTERGDSAVYLCASSSGGTDTQYFGPGTRLTVL.

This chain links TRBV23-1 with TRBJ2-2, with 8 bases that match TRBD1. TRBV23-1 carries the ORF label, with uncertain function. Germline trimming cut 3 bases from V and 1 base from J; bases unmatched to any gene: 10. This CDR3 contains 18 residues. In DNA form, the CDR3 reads TGCGCCAGCAGTCACTCCTGTTCGGGACAGGTGAACACCGGGGAGCTGTTTTTT. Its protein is CASSHSCSGQVNTGELFF.

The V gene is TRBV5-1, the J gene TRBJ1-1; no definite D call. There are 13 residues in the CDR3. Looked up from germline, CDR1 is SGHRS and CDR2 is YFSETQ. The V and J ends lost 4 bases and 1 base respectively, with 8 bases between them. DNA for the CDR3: TGCGCCAGCAGCCCGGCGGGGAACACTGAAGCTTTCTTT. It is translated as CASSPAGNTEAFF.

The CDR3: CASSLQGIHEKLFF. The DNA of the CDR3 is TGTGCCAGCAGCTTGCAGGGTATACATGAAAAACTGTTTTTT. The rearrangement links TRBV5-6 to TRBJ1-4, with a tentative D call TRBD1 (5 bases). The CDR3 sequence is 14 residues long. CDR1 SGHDT and CDR2 YYEEEE come from the germline V gene. Trimming removed 1 base at V and 6 bases at J, with 10 bases between.

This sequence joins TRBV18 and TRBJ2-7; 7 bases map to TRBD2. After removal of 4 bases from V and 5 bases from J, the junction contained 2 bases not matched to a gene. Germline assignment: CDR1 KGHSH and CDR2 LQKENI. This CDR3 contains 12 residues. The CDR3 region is CASSLRGDEQYF. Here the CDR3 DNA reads TGTGCCAGCTCACTCCGGGGGGACGAGCAGTACTTC.

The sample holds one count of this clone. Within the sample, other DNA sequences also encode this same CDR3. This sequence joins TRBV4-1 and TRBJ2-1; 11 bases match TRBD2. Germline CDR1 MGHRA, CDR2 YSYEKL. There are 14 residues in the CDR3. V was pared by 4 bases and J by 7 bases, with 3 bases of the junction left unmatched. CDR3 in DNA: TGCGCCAGCAGCCCTACTAGCGGGGGTAATGAGCAGTTCTTC. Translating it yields CASSPTSGGNEQFF.

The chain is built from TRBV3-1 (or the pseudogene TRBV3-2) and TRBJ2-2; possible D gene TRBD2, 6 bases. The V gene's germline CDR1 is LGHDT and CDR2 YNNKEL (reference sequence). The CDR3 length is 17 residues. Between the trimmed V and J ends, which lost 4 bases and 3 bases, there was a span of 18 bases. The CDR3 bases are TGTGCCAGCAGCCCTTATGCCCCAGGAGGGGACACCGGGGAGCTGTTTTTT. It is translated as CASSPYAPGGDTGELFF.

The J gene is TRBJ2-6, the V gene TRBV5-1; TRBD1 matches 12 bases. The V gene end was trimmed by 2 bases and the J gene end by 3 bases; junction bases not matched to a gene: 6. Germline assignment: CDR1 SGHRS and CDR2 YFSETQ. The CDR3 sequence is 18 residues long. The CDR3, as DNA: TGCGCCAGCAGCTTAACCGGGACAGGGGGCCGTGGGGCCAACGTCCTGACTTTC. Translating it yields CASSLTGTGGRGANVLTF.

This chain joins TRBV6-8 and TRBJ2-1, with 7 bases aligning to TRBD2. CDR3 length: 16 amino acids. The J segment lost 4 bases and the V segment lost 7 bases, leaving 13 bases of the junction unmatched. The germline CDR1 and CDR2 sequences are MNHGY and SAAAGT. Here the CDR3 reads CASTMTWGGSYNEQFF. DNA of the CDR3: TGTGCCAGCACTATGACCTGGGGGGGTTCGTACAATGAGCAGTTCTTC.

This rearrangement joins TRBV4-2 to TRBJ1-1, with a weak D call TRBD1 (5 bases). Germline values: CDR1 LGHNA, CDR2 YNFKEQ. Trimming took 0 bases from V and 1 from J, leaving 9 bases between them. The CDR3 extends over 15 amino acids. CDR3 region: CASSQDQGWNTEAFF. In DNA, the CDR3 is TGTGCCAGCAGCCAAGATCAGGGCTGGAACACTGAAGCTTTCTTT.

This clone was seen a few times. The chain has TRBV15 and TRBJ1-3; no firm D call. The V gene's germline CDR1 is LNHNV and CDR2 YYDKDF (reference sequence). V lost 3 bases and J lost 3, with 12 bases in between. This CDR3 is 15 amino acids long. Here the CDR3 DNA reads TGTGCCACCAGCAGCCCCTCGCGGGTTGGAAACACCATATATTTT. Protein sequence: CATSSPSRVGNTIYF.

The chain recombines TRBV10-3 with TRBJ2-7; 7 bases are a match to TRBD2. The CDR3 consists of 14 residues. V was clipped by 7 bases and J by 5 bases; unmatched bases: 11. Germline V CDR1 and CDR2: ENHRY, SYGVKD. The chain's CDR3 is CAITDKRDAHEQYF. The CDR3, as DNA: TGTGCCATCACCGATAAGCGGGATGCCCACGAGCAGTACTTC.

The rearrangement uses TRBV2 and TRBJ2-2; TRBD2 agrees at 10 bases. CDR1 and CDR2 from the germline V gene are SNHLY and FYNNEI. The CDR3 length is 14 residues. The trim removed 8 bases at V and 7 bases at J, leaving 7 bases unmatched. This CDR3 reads CASGSGGARGELFF. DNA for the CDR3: TGTGCCAGCGGAAGCGGGGGGGCCCGCGGGGAGCTGTTTTTT.

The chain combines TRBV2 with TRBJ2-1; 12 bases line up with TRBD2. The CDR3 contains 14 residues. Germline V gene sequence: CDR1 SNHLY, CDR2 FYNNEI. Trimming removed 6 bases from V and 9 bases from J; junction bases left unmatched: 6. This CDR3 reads CASRRLAGAIEQFF. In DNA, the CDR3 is TGTGCCAGCAGGCGACTAGCGGGAGCTATTGAGCAGTTCTTC. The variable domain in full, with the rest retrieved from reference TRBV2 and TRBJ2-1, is EPEVTQTPSHQVTQMGQEVILRCVPISNHLYFYWYRQILGQKVEFLVSFYNNEISEKSEIFDDQFSVERPDGSNFTLKIRSTKLEDSAMYFCASRRLAGAIEQFFGPGTRLTVL.

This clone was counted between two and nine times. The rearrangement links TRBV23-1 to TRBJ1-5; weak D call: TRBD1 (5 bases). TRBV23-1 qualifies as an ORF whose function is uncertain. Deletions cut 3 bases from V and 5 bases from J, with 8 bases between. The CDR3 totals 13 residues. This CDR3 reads CASSQEQDQPQHF. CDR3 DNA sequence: TGCGCCAGCAGTCAGGAACAGGATCAGCCCCAGCATTTT.

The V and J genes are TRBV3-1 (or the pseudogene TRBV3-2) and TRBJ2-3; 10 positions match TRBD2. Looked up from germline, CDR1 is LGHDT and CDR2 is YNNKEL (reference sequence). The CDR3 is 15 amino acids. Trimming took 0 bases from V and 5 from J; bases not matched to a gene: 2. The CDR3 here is CASSQEASGGDTQYF. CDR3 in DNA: TGTGCCAGCAGCCAAGAGGCTAGCGGGGGAGATACGCAGTATTTT.

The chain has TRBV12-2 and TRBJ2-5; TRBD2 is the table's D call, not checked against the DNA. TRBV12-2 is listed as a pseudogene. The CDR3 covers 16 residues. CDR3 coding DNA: TGTGCAAGTCGCCTTACAAGGCCAGCGGGAGTAGAGACCCAGTACTTC. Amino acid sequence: CASRLTRPAGVETQYF.

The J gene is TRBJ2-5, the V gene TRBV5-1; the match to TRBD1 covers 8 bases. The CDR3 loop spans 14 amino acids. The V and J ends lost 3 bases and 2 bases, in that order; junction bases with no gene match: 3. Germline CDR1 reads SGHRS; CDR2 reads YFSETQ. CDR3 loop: CASSWGTGQETQYF. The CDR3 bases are TGCGCCAGCAGCTGGGGGACAGGTCAAGAGACCCAGTACTTC.

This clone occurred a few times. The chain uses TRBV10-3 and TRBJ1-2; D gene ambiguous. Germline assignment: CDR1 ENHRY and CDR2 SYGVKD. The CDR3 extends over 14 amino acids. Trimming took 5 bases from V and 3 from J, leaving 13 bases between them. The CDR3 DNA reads TGTGCCATCAGTTTGATTGAGGGTTACTATGGCTACACCTTC. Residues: CAISLIEGYYGYTF.